This T cell receptor beta chain derives from a study of PD-L1 blockade in urothelial cancer. Study details: Beginning in about 2014, patients received atezolizumab, given as 1,200 mg intravenously every 3 weeks. After treatment start, blood was analyzed at 3 weeks (second dose) and at 6 weeks.

CDR3 size: 15 residues. The trim removed 1 base at V and 7 bases at J, leaving 8 bases unmatched. Germline assignment: CDR1 SGHAT and CDR2 FQNNGV. Time point: pretreatment peripheral blood. Assay: immunoSEQ multiplex PCR; the TCRdb copy retains only in-frame clones and omits some. Among about 50,000 clones listed, approximately 72% were seen once. The sample in question was PBMCs, obtained around atezolizumab (anti-PD-L1) treatment. This TCR came from a man aged 65 to 79 with urothelial cancer. This chain joins TRBV11-2 and TRBJ2-7, with TRBD1 matching over 9 bases. DNA of the CDR3: TGTGCCAGCAGCTTAGTTGGGACAGGGTCCGGGGAGCAGTACTTC. This sequence encodes CASSLVGTGSGEQYF.